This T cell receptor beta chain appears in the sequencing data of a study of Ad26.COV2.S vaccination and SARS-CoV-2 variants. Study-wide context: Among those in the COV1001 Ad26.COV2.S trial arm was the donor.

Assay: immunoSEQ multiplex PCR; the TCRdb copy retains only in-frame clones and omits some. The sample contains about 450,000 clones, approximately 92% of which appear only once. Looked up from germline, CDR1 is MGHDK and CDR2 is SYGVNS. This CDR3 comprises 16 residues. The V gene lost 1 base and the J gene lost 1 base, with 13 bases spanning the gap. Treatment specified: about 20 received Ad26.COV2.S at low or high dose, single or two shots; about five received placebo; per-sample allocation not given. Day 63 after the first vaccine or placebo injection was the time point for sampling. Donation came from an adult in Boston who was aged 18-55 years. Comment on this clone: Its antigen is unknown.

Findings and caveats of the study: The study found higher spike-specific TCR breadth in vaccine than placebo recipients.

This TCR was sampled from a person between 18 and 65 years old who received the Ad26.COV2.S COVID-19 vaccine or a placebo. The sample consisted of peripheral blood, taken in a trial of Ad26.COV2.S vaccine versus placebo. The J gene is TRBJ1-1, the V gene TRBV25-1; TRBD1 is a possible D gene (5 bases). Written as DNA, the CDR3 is TGTGCCAGCAGTGAATCGGCGGGGGGGAAGAACACTGAAGCTTTCTTT. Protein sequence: CASSESAGGKNTEAFF.